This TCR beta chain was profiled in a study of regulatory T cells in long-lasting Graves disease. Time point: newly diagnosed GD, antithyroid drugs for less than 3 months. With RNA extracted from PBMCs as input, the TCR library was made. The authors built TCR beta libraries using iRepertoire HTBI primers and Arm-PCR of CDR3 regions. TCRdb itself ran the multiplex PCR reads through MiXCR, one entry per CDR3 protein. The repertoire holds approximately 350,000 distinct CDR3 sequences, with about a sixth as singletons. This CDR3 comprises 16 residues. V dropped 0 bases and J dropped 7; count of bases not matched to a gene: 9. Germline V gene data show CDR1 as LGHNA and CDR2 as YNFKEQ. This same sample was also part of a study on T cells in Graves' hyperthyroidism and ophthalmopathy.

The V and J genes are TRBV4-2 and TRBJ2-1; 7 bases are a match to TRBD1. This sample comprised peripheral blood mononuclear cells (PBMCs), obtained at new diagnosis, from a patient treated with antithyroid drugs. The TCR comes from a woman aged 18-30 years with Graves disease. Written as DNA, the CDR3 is TGTGCCAGCAGCCAAGATGTAACAGGGGCTAAAAATGAGCAGTTCTTC. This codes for CASSQDVTGAKNEQFF.